These T cell receptor beta chains were read from a single sample in a study of T cells after yellow fever vaccination. Using its own MiXCR run on the 5' RACE reads, TCRdb lists one record per CDR3 protein. The sample holds approximately 450,000 distinct CDR3 sequences, about 17% seen once. The material was PBMCs, obtained before the yellow fever booster vaccination. The receptors stem from a man younger than 35 who received the YFV17D yellow fever vaccine. The CDR3 runs from the conserved cysteine through the conserved F or W. D genes are given only for firm matches. Part of the rows lack a size; the others show once, few, many or a class for expanded clones.

V gene	D gene	J gene	clone size	CDR3 protein	CDR3 DNA
TRBV5-1	TRBD2	TRBJ2-3	many	CASSSWTSGGTDTQYF	TGCGCCAGCAGCTCTTGGACTAGCGGGGGCACAGATACGCAGTATTTT
TRBV19	TRBD1	TRBJ2-5	.	CASSKGQVEETQYF	TGTGCCAGTAGTAAGGGACAGGTTGAGGAGACCCAGTACTTC
TRBV7-9	.	TRBJ2-5	few	CASGPFMRSETQYF	TGTGCCAGCGGCCCCTTTATGCGTTCAGAGACCCAGTACTTC
TRBV5-1	TRBD1	TRBJ1-2	few	CASSLPGQAYGYTF	TGCGCCAGCAGCTTGCCGGGACAGGCTTATGGCTACACCTTC
TRBV20-1	.	TRBJ1-6	.	CSACRRGSYNSPLHF	TGCAGTGCTTGCCGCCGGGGGAGCTACAATTCACCCCTCCACTTT
TRBV4-1	.	TRBJ2-6	few	CASSLRAPGVDSGANVLTF	TGCGCCAGCAGCCTTAGGGCTCCAGGGGTCGACTCTGGGGCCAACGTCCTGACTTTC
TRBV12-3/TRBV12-4	.	TRBJ2-4	.	CASSFGGRAKNIQYF	TGTGCCAGCAGTTTCGGGGGCCGGGCCAAAAACATTCAGTACTTC
TRBV6-1	TRBD2	TRBJ2-5	.	CASRKRGAPGTQYF	TGTGCCAGCAGGAAGCGGGGGGCCCCGGGGACCCAGTACTTC
TRBV7-3	TRBD2	TRBJ2-3	few	CASSLRGISGGAKDTQYF	TGTGCCAGCAGCTTAAGGGGAATCAGCGGGGGGGCCAAAGATACGCAGTATTTT
TRBV4-3	.	TRBJ2-1	few	CASSPEEVNNEQFF	TGCGCCAGCAGCCCCGAGGAGGTAAACAATGAGCAGTTCTTC
TRBV5-1	TRBD2	TRBJ2-1	many	CASRPPVSGGSSYNEQFF	TGCGCCAGCAGGCCCCCCGTTAGCGGGGGAAGCTCCTACAATGAGCAGTTCTTC
TRBV7-2	.	TRBJ2-2	.	CASSLPRAGELFF	TGTGCCAGCAGCCTGCCTCGCGCCGGGGAGCTGTTTTTT
TRBV20-1	.	TRBJ1-5	few	CSAVTVLDQPQHF	TGCAGTGCGGTGACGGTACTTGATCAGCCCCAGCATTTT
TRBV5-3	.	TRBJ2-4	.	CARSGNPSGQYF	TGTGCCAGAAGCGGGAACCCCTCGGGGCAGTACTTC
TRBV7-8	TRBD1	TRBJ2-7	many	CASSFLPGQGTYEQYF	TGTGCCAGCAGCTTTCTCCCGGGACAGGGGACCTACGAGCAGTACTTC
TRBV2	TRBD2	TRBJ2-7	.	CASSGEGLYEQYF	TGTGCCAGCAGTGGGGAGGGGCTCTACGAGCAGTACTTC
TRBV11-2	.	TRBJ2-1	.	CASSLDSGAHNEQFF	TGTGCCAGCAGCTTAGATTCGGGGGCTCACAATGAGCAGTTCTTC
TRBV5-4	TRBD1	TRBJ2-1	.	CASSSPGQGAKQFF	TGTGCCAGCAGCTCGCCGGGACAGGGGGCCAAGCAGTTCTTC
TRBV20-1	.	TRBJ2-1	few	CSASSGPPMDNEQFF	TGCAGTGCTAGTTCAGGGCCTCCCATGGACAATGAGCAGTTCTTC
TRBV7-2	TRBD1	TRBJ1-1	.	CASIRGYTEAFF	TGTGCCAGCATCAGGGGGTATACTGAAGCTTTCTTT